These T cell receptor beta chains were read from a single sample in a study of identical twins. A single record per CDR3 protein comes from TCRdb applying MiXCR to the 5' RACE reads. The sample carries about 300,000 distinct CDR3 sequences, around an eighth recorded once. These same data were also listed under a study on yellow fever vaccine responses in identical twins.

Material: CD8+ T cells sorted from blood. These receptors were collected from a young woman in good health. Both conserved end residues are part of each CDR3. Each record gives: V gene, J gene, CDR3 protein.

>TRBV29-1|TRBJ1-1
CSVEGLNTEAFF
>TRBV20-1|TRBJ2-1
CSARSLAGVDEQFF
>TRBV6-1|TRBJ1-4
CASGDLRAADEKLFF
>TRBV6-5|TRBJ2-7
CASSYGAGEYEQYF
>TRBV15|TRBJ2-3
CATSTLRAGADDTQYF
>TRBV6-1|TRBJ2-5
CASREGFREETQYF
>TRBV11-2|TRBJ1-1
CASSLGGSRLAEAFF
>TRBV5-1|TRBJ2-1
CASSFGPGEQFF
>TRBV3-1|TRBJ2-7
CASSPYGTGRIDEQYF
>TRBV5-6|TRBJ1-2
CASSSMTEEFGYTF
>TRBV9|TRBJ2-3
CASSVRGLVTDTQYF
>TRBV20-1|TRBJ2-7
CSASPGTDSYEQYF
>TRBV4-2|TRBJ2-3
CASSRAAEPTDTQYF
>TRBV28|TRBJ2-5
CASSFQGRETQYF
>TRBV14|TRBJ2-7
CASSRPDYDYEQYF
>TRBV6-1|TRBJ2-6
CASSTRPGYVSGANVLTF
>TRBV12-3/TRBV12-4|TRBJ2-1
CASTLGDNEQFF
>TRBV5-6|TRBJ1-2
CASTRDEYYGYTF
>TRBV5-1|TRBJ2-1
CASSPGFYSGSNNEQFF
>TRBV28|TRBJ2-3
CASSSSRGGHIRTDTQYF
>TRBV5-1|TRBJ1-1
CASSLDSLYTEAFF
>TRBV10-3|TRBJ1-5
CATWDREHSNQPQHF
>TRBV9|TRBJ1-6
CASSGEEAGSTSPLHF
>TRBV4-1|TRBJ2-1
CASSFWGTQYNEQFF
>TRBV4-1|TRBJ1-2
CASSQVRDTYGYTF
>TRBV6-5|TRBJ2-5
CAASGMGRKTQYF
>TRBV20-1|TRBJ1-1
CSGGYLAEAFF
>TRBV3-1|TRBJ2-5
CASSQPWGLQETQYF
>TRBV9|TRBJ1-4
CASSDGGQGHEKLFF
>TRBV6-1|TRBJ2-2
CASSDLGQKNTGELFF
>TRBV28|TRBJ2-1
CAGLREGSSYNEQFF
>TRBV20-1|TRBJ1-1
CSASLRRDRLNTEAFF
>TRBV27|TRBJ1-6
CASSTRTGVPLHF
>TRBV7-8|TRBJ2-1
CASSHRGLAERYNEQFF
>TRBV2|TRBJ2-7
CASSTNREPYEQYF
>TRBV6-4|TRBJ2-1
CASSDKGGSGNEQFF
>TRBV29-1|TRBJ2-7
CSVRTGLGYEQYF
>TRBV29-1|TRBJ2-3
CSADRLADTQYF
>TRBV2|TRBJ2-1
CASSDYSNEQFF
>TRBV7-9|TRBJ2-1
CASSLVWVPDDEQFF
>TRBV9|TRBJ1-1
CASSVEEGRMNTEAFF
>TRBV12-5|TRBJ1-1
CASGQVGTGHTEAFF
>TRBV13|TRBJ1-2
CASSLGHGRPGHGYTF
>TRBV29-1|TRBJ2-3
CSVAKARTSTDTQYF
>TRBV3-1|TRBJ2-3
CASSRLLAGGITDTQYF
>TRBV5-1|TRBJ2-7
CASSLDLRDPDHYEQYF
>TRBV12-3/TRBV12-4|TRBJ2-1
CASSFTGQGWGEQFF
>TRBV27|TRBJ2-7
CASSLSPLYEQYF
>TRBV4-1|TRBJ1-5
CASSQEPGAGNQPQHF
>TRBV13|TRBJ2-1
CASSLVASGQDLQFF
>TRBV27|TRBJ2-1
CASSGGGYINEQFF
>TRBV18|TRBJ1-2
CASRERRAGYTF
>TRBV7-8|TRBJ2-5
CASSPLPGTSGSRVETQYF
>TRBV27|TRBJ2-1
CASSPRRQGGSYNEQFF
>TRBV6-4|TRBJ2-3
CASSDSLATDTQYF
>TRBV7-8|TRBJ2-3
CASSSPVRGPRFTDTQYF
>TRBV7-9|TRBJ2-3
CASSLRLPDTDTQYF
>TRBV7-9|TRBJ2-7
CASSSGTSGTPSYEQYF
>TRBV5-1|TRBJ1-2
CASTGGNYGYTF
>TRBV15|TRBJ2-7
CATSRRPGSSYEQYF